This entry concerns a single T cell receptor beta chain. The data stem from a study of PD-L1 blockade in urothelial cancer. This table comes from immunoSEQ multiplex PCR, and its TCRdb copy is limited to in-frame clones, with some not included. The sample holds about 88,000 clones, roughly nine tenths seen once. Time point reported: pretreatment peripheral blood. Losses at the gene ends were 7 bases for V and 3 bases for J; bases not matched to a gene: 11. The CDR3 is made up of 15 amino acids. In germline, CDR1 is SGHAT, CDR2 FQDESV (reference sequence). The clonotype was recovered from a woman of 80 years or more with urothelial cancer. V usage is TRBV11-1 and J usage is TRBJ2-7, with 8 bases fitting TRBD2. The starting material was PBMCs, obtained around atezolizumab (anti-PD-L1) treatment. CDR3 in amino acids: CASKIRGGVNYEQYF. DNA for the CDR3: TGTGCCAGCAAGATTCGGGGGGGAGTTAACTACGAGCAGTACTTC.